A selection of T cell receptor beta chains follows, all from one sample in a study of T cell responses to AZD1222 COVID-19 vaccine. Some clones are missing from TCRdb's copy, which holds only in-frame ones; the method was immunoSEQ multiplex PCR. The sample has tens of thousands of clones; approximately 91% are singletons. The material sequenced was peripheral blood, taken on day 0 of AZD1222 vaccination. These receptors all stem from an adult in good health. CDR3s include the opening cysteine and the closing phenylalanine or tryptophan. Fields, in order: clone size, V gene, J gene, D gene, CDR3 DNA, CDR3 protein. A D gene is named only where the DNA matches it firmly. Only some rows state a clone size, as once, few, many or a class for expanded clones.

clone_size: NA
v_call: TRBV10-3
j_call: TRBJ2-7
d_call: NA
cdr3_nt: TGTGCCATCAGTGACTCACAGGGTCCCCGCTCCTACGAGCAGTACTTC
cdr3_aa: CAISDSQGPRSYEQYF

clone_size: once
v_call: TRBV25-1
j_call: TRBJ2-7
d_call: TRBD1
cdr3_nt: TGTGCCAGCAGGGGGACAGGGGACAACGAGCAGTACTTC
cdr3_aa: CASRGTGDNEQYF

clone_size: once
v_call: TRBV6-5
j_call: TRBJ2-7
d_call: NA
cdr3_nt: TGTGCCACCAGACCGGGACGGTACTACGAGCAGTACTTC
cdr3_aa: CATRPGRYYEQYF

clone_size: NA
v_call: TRBV7-6
j_call: TRBJ2-1
d_call: NA
cdr3_nt: TGTGCCACCAAGTACAGGCTAGCGAGAGAGGGTGAGCAGTTCTTC
cdr3_aa: CATKYRLAREGEQFF

clone_size: NA
v_call: TRBV2
j_call: TRBJ2-1
d_call: TRBD2
cdr3_nt: TGTGCCAGCAGTGTAGGGAGACTAGCCCAGTACAATGAGCAGTTCTTC
cdr3_aa: CASSVGRLAQYNEQFF

clone_size: NA
v_call: TRBV5-5
j_call: TRBJ1-5
d_call: NA
cdr3_nt: TGTGCCAGCAGCTTGAGTGGGAATCAGCCCCAGCATTTT
cdr3_aa: CASSLSGNQPQHF

clone_size: NA
v_call: TRBV19
j_call: TRBJ1-5
d_call: TRBD1
cdr3_nt: TGTGCCAGTAGTGGTGGGGCAGGGGGCGCGAGCGCTTGGCAGCCCCAGCATTTT
cdr3_aa: CASSGGAGGASAWQPQHF

clone_size: NA
v_call: TRBV3-1/TRBV3-2
j_call: TRBJ2-1
d_call: TRBD2
cdr3_nt: TGTGCCAGCAGCCAAGATACCCGACTAGCGGGGGTTAGATCCAATGAGCAGTTCTTC
cdr3_aa: CASSQDTRLAGVRSNEQFF

clone_size: NA
v_call: TRBV7-9
j_call: TRBJ1-2
d_call: NA
cdr3_nt: TGTGCCAGCAGCTTAAGTGAGGATGGCTACACCTTC
cdr3_aa: CASSLSEDGYTF

clone_size: NA
v_call: TRBV7-9
j_call: TRBJ2-3
d_call: TRBD2
cdr3_nt: TGTGCCAGCAGCTCTAGCGGGGGCACAGATACGCAGTATTTT
cdr3_aa: CASSSSGGTDTQYF

clone_size: NA
v_call: TRBV27
j_call: TRBJ1-2
d_call: TRBD1
cdr3_nt: TGTGCCAGCAGTTGGGGGGACAGGGCGGCGGGCTACACCTTC
cdr3_aa: CASSWGDRAAGYTF

clone_size: NA
v_call: TRBV4-2
j_call: TRBJ1-2
d_call: TRBD1
cdr3_nt: TGTGCCAGCACCGGGACAGGGGGCAACTATGGCTACACCTTC
cdr3_aa: CASTGTGGNYGYTF

clone_size: NA
v_call: TRBV19
j_call: TRBJ2-6
d_call: NA
cdr3_nt: TGTGCCAGTAGTAAACAGGGGGACTATAGAATTGGGGCCAACGTCCTGACTTTC
cdr3_aa: CASSKQGDYRIGANVLTF

clone_size: NA
v_call: TRBV9
j_call: TRBJ2-7
d_call: NA
cdr3_nt: TGTGCCAGCAGCGCGGGGATAGCCTACGAGCAGTACTTC
cdr3_aa: CASSAGIAYEQYF

clone_size: NA
v_call: TRBV5-6
j_call: TRBJ1-2
d_call: NA
cdr3_nt: TGTGCCAGCAGCTTGGTTGCCTATGGCTACACCTTC
cdr3_aa: CASSLVAYGYTF

clone_size: NA
v_call: TRBV21-1
j_call: TRBJ2-7
d_call: NA
cdr3_nt: TGTGCCACCCCGATGGCCTCCTACGAGCAGTACTTC
cdr3_aa: CATPMASYEQYF

clone_size: NA
v_call: TRBV25-1
j_call: TRBJ1-2
d_call: NA
cdr3_nt: TGTGCCAGCAGTGAGAGCGGGAGGATGGATGGCTACACCTTC
cdr3_aa: CASSESGRMDGYTF

clone_size: NA
v_call: TRBV5-1
j_call: TRBJ1-4
d_call: TRBD1
cdr3_nt: TGCGCCAGCAGGAAGGGGGCAGACGAAAAACTGTTTTTT
cdr3_aa: CASRKGADEKLFF

clone_size: NA
v_call: TRBV7-9
j_call: TRBJ2-1
d_call: NA
cdr3_nt: TGTGCCACGGATTGGGGGGCAGGACACAATGAGCAGTTCTTC
cdr3_aa: CATDWGAGHNEQFF

clone_size: NA
v_call: TRBV9
j_call: TRBJ2-2
d_call: TRBD1
cdr3_nt: TGTGCCAGCAGCGCGACAGGGGGGTTACCCGGGGAGCTGTTTTTT
cdr3_aa: CASSATGGLPGELFF

clone_size: NA
v_call: TRBV21-1
j_call: TRBJ1-1
d_call: NA
cdr3_nt: TGTGCCAGCGGGTCGGACAGCCCGAACACTGAAGCTTTCTTT
cdr3_aa: CASGSDSPNTEAFF

clone_size: NA
v_call: TRBV7-6
j_call: TRBJ1-4
d_call: TRBD1
cdr3_nt: TGTGCCAGCAGCTTAAGGGCAGGGGGGACTAATGAAAAACTGTTTTTT
cdr3_aa: CASSLRAGGTNEKLFF

clone_size: NA
v_call: TRBV28
j_call: TRBJ1-5
d_call: TRBD1
cdr3_nt: TGTGCCAGCAGTTTAACAGGGGTTCAGCCCCAGCATTTT
cdr3_aa: CASSLTGVQPQHF

clone_size: NA
v_call: TRBV9
j_call: TRBJ2-3
d_call: NA
cdr3_nt: TGTGCCAGCAGCGTGGGGGGAGATACGCAGTATTTT
cdr3_aa: CASSVGGDTQYF

clone_size: NA
v_call: TRBV5-3
j_call: TRBJ1-2
d_call: NA
cdr3_nt: TGTGCCAGAAGCTTGTGGCTCGGACCCAAGTCTCTCTACTATGGCTACACCTTC
cdr3_aa: CARSLWLGPKSLYYGYTF

clone_size: NA
v_call: TRBV2
j_call: TRBJ1-6
d_call: NA
cdr3_nt: TGTGCCAGCAGTTGGTACAGCGATAATTCACCCCTCCACTTT
cdr3_aa: CASSWYSDNSPLHF

clone_size: NA
v_call: TRBV30
j_call: TRBJ1-2
d_call: TRBD1
cdr3_nt: TGTGCCTGGAGTGTGGGGGACAGAAGTCCGCTCTATGGCTACACCTTC
cdr3_aa: CAWSVGDRSPLYGYTF

clone_size: NA
v_call: TRBV20-1
j_call: TRBJ1-2
d_call: NA
cdr3_nt: TGCAGTGCTAGCCAGTTCAGGGGCTACACCTTC
cdr3_aa: CSASQFRGYTF

clone_size: NA
v_call: TRBV30
j_call: TRBJ1-4
d_call: NA
cdr3_nt: TGTGCCTGGAGAGCCCGGGGGAATGAAAAACTGTTTTTT
cdr3_aa: CAWRARGNEKLFF

clone_size: once
v_call: TRBV10-1
j_call: TRBJ2-5
d_call: NA
cdr3_nt: TGCGCCAGCAGTGAGTCACAGCTTCAGGCGACCCAGTACTTC
cdr3_aa: CASSESQLQATQYF

clone_size: few
v_call: TRBV15
j_call: TRBJ1-2
d_call: TRBD1
cdr3_nt: TGTGCCACCAGCAGAGGAGGGACAGGGGGCGGCTACACCTTC
cdr3_aa: CATSRGGTGGGYTF

clone_size: NA
v_call: TRBV30
j_call: TRBJ1-6
d_call: NA
cdr3_nt: TGTGCCTGGAGTCGTTCACCCCTCCACTTT
cdr3_aa: CAWSRSPLHF

clone_size: NA
v_call: TRBV6-5
j_call: TRBJ2-7
d_call: NA
cdr3_nt: TGTGCCAGCACCACAGGATTCTGGGAGCAGTACTTC
cdr3_aa: CASTTGFWEQYF

clone_size: NA
v_call: TRBV2
j_call: TRBJ2-7
d_call: TRBD2
cdr3_nt: TGTGCCAGCAGTCCCACAGCGGGGGGAGCCGAGCAGTACTTC
cdr3_aa: CASSPTAGGAEQYF

clone_size: few
v_call: TRBV5-5
j_call: TRBJ1-2
d_call: NA
cdr3_nt: TGTGCCAGCAGCTTGGCTTGGGACATTAACTATGGCTACACCTTC
cdr3_aa: CASSLAWDINYGYTF

clone_size: NA
v_call: TRBV5-6
j_call: TRBJ2-7
d_call: TRBD2
cdr3_nt: TGTGCCAGCAGCGCCGGCGGGGGGCAGTACTTC
cdr3_aa: CASSAGGGQYF

clone_size: NA
v_call: TRBV6-4
j_call: TRBJ1-2
d_call: NA
cdr3_nt: TGTGCCAGCAGTGACAGCCATGGCTATGGCTACACCTTC
cdr3_aa: CASSDSHGYGYTF

clone_size: NA
v_call: TRBV20-1
j_call: TRBJ2-5
d_call: NA
cdr3_nt: TGCAGTGCTAGTGTGCGGGGTACACAAGAGACCCAGTACTTC
cdr3_aa: CSASVRGTQETQYF

clone_size: NA
v_call: TRBV2
j_call: TRBJ2-7
d_call: NA
cdr3_nt: TGTGCCAGCAAGGCGGATGCGGTGTCCGAGCAGTACTTC
cdr3_aa: CASKADAVSEQYF

clone_size: NA
v_call: TRBV15
j_call: TRBJ1-2
d_call: NA
cdr3_nt: TGTGCCACCAGCACCGGGACACTCAGTAACTATGGCTACACCTTC
cdr3_aa: CATSTGTLSNYGYTF

clone_size: NA
v_call: TRBV6-2/TRBV6-3
j_call: TRBJ1-1
d_call: NA
cdr3_nt: TGTGCCAGCAGTTCCAGGGGTAACATGAACACTGAAGCTTTCTTT
cdr3_aa: CASSSRGNMNTEAFF

clone_size: NA
v_call: TRBV7-3
j_call: TRBJ2-1
d_call: NA
cdr3_nt: TGTGCCAGCAGCCCGTACGGCGGGTCCTACAATGAGCAGTTCTTC
cdr3_aa: CASSPYGGSYNEQFF

clone_size: few
v_call: TRBV19
j_call: TRBJ2-6
d_call: NA
cdr3_nt: TGTGCCAGTAGTATTGCAGCAGTACTATCTGGGGCCAACGTCCTGACTTTC
cdr3_aa: CASSIAAVLSGANVLTF

clone_size: NA
v_call: TRBV6-1
j_call: TRBJ2-5
d_call: NA
cdr3_nt: TGTGCCAGCAGTGACCAGGGCTGGGAGACCCAGTACTTC
cdr3_aa: CASSDQGWETQYF

clone_size: NA
v_call: TRBV27
j_call: TRBJ2-3
d_call: NA
cdr3_nt: TGTGCCAGCAGTTCCTGGAGCGTTGGGGGCAGGACAGATACGCAGTATTTT
cdr3_aa: CASSSWSVGGRTDTQYF

clone_size: NA
v_call: TRBV19
j_call: TRBJ2-1
d_call: TRBD2
cdr3_nt: TGTGCCAGTAGTATCGGCACTAGCGGATCCAACAAGGTGTACAATGAGCAGTTCTTC
cdr3_aa: CASSIGTSGSNKVYNEQFF

clone_size: NA
v_call: TRBV7-9
j_call: TRBJ2-1
d_call: TRBD1
cdr3_nt: TGTGCCAGCAACGTGGGCATGACAGGGGTATCTGCCTACAATGAGCAGTTCTTC
cdr3_aa: CASNVGMTGVSAYNEQFF